The source of this T cell receptor beta chain is a study of T cell responses to AZD1222 COVID-19 vaccine. The table came from immunoSEQ multiplex PCR; TCRdb's copy has only in-frame clones and leaves some out. This table has around 130,000 clones, over 90% appearing once. Unmatched junction bases numbered 8, after V lost 5 bases and J lost 6 bases. CDR3 size: 15 residues. The germline V gene encodes CDR1 SGHAT and CDR2 FQNNGV. The V call is TRBV11-2, the J call TRBJ2-1; TRBD1 matches 9 bases. The source is an adult in good health. This sample comprised peripheral blood, obtained on day 0 of AZD1222 vaccination. CDR3 sequence reads: CASSAGTGSANEQFF. CDR3 coding DNA: TGTGCCAGCAGCGCCGGGACAGGGAGTGCCAATGAGCAGTTCTTC.